This T cell receptor beta chain emerged from a study of OX40 agonist ivuxolimab in advanced cancers. About the study as a whole: The costimulatory receptor OX40 (CD134) was targeted by ivuxolimab, a fully human IgG2 agonistic monoclonal antibody. Intravenous ivuxolimab was administered to patients every 2 weeks at six dose levels: 0.01, 0.1, 0.3, 1.5, 3 and 10 mg/kg. Of the approximately 50 dose-escalation patients, hepatocellular carcinoma was present in roughly 19, melanoma in approximately 15, renal cell carcinoma in 9 and head and neck cancer in 9. A male proportion of around 80% and a mean age of 60 years, ranging from about 20 to 85, were recorded for the dose-escalation cohort. Prior anti-PD-1, anti-PD-L1 or anti-CTLA-4 therapy was permitted, and checkpoint inhibitors had been received by about 37% of dose-escalation patients. Three dose-escalation patients achieved partial responses, one with hepatocellular carcinoma and two with cutaneous melanoma. Peripheral TCRbeta sequencing was intended to test whether TCR sequence diversity was altered and clonal T-cell expansion was caused by ivuxolimab. The paper covers the monotherapy dose-escalation part of the phase I ivuxolimab trial, which included N ≈ 50 patients.

Spanning cysteine to phenylalanine, the CDR3 consists of 13 amino acids. The DNA shown is the 39-base CDR3, in frame from base 1. V gives up 5 bases and J gives up 4 bases, and the segment between their germline ends measures 11 bases. CDR1 and CDR2, per the germline V gene (reference sequence), are MNHEY and SMNVEV. Genomic DNA was isolated from the sorted cells so that the TCRbeta CDR3 region could be sequenced. The immunoSEQ Assay was used for sequencing of TCRbeta CDR3 regions. The clones in this table, taken by TCRdb from immuneACCESS, are in-frame only. Not every clone is retained; where verified, under half of the shortfall comes from an unresolved V gene, and the cause of the rest is unknown. In this sample the table shows about 61,000 clones, around 89% of which occur a single time. Under 2.5% of the sample is in the top ten clones. The paper's findings and limits, for the study overall: In the 0.1-3.0 mg/kg groups, partial responders had among the lowest normalized peripheral clonal expansion, particularly in CD8+ T cells. After ivuxolimab, CD8+ T cells had more expanded clones than CD4+ T cells on average. The antigen specificity of the peripheral T cells that underwent clonal expansion was not determined. Low levels of normalized T-cell clonal expansion were also shown by some nonresponding patients. At doses of 0.1 to 3.0 mg/kg, clonal expansion of both CD4+ and CD8+ blood T cells was observed from baseline to week 6.

A note on this clone: Its antigen specificity is not known. Within one base of it there is no much larger clone, and no base qualities were kept.

Patients with a history of autoimmune disease or receiving systemic immunosuppression were excluded from the trial. Peripheral blood for TCR sequencing was collected from all dose cohorts at baseline, on cycle 4 day 1, and on cycle 7 day 1. Samples were obtained from an open-label, multicenter, first-in-human phase I dose-escalation trial of ivuxolimab. Adults with locally advanced or metastatic melanoma, renal cell, hepatocellular, or head and neck squamous cell carcinoma were enrolled in the trial. CD4+ and CD8+ T cells were sorted separately from peripheral blood before TCR sequencing. The source was CD4+ or CD8+ T cells sorted from blood, collected in a trial of the OX40 agonist ivuxolimab. The receptor was derived from an adult with an advanced solid tumor such as melanoma, head and neck, liver or kidney cancer. The chain joins TRBV27 to TRBJ1-2, with a weak D call of TRBD1 (5 bases match). The DNA sequence is given as TGTGCCAGCAGTCCTCGGGGGGTCTATGGCTACACCTTC. Its translation is CASSPRGVYGYTF.